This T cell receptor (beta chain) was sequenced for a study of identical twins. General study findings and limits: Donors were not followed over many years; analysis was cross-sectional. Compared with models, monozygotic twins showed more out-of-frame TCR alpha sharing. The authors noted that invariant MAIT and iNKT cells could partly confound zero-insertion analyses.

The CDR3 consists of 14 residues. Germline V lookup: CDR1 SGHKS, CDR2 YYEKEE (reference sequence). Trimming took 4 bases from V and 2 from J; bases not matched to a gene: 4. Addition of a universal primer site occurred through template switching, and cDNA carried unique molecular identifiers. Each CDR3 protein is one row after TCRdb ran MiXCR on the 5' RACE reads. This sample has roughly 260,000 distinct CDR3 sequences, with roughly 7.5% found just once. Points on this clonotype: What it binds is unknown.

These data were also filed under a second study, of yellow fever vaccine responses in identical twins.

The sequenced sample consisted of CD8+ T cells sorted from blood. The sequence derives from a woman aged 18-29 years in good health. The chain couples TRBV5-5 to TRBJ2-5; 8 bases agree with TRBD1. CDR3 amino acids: CASSGQGAQETQYF. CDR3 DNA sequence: TGTGCCAGCAGCGGGCAGGGGGCGCAAGAGACCCAGTACTTC. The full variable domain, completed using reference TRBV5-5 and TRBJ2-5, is DAGVTQSPTHLIKTRGQQVTLRCSPISGHKSVSWYQQVLGQGPQFIFQYYEKEERGRGNFPDRFSARQFPNYSSELNVNALLLGDSALYLCASSGQGAQETQYFGPGTRLLVL.